These 12 T cell receptor beta chains were sequenced from one sample in a study of blood T cell repertoires in COVID-19. Profiling relied on immunoSEQ multiplex PCR, and the TCRdb table lists in-frame clones only, not all of them. The table records a few hundred thousand clones, 85% to 90% of them present only once. Sequenced input: PBMCs or T cells enriched from blood (not recorded which). The receptors derive from a woman aged 40 to 50 who had recovered from COVID-19.

The rearrangement joins TRBV30 to TRBJ2-7, with 8 bases identical to TRBD1. The CDR3 is 12 residues long. V was clipped by 1 base and J by 6 bases; unmatched bases: 2. CDR1 and CDR2 from the germline V gene are GTSNPN and SVGIG (reference sequence). The CDR3 DNA reads as TGTGCCTGGAGTGGACAGGGGCTCGAGCAGTACTTC. Translation: CAWSGQGLEQYF.

The rearrangement joins TRBV2 to TRBJ1-5; 9 positions agree with TRBD1. There are 15 residues in the CDR3. Losses at the gene ends were 2 bases for V and 4 bases for J; bases not matched to a gene: 3. Germline lookup yields CDR1 SNHLY and CDR2 FYNNEI. The CDR3 DNA sequence: TGTGCCAGCAGTGAACGAGGACAGGGGAATCAGCCCCAGCATTTT. Its protein is CASSERGQGNQPQHF.

This chain joins TRBV7-2 and TRBJ2-5; 12 nucleotides align to TRBD1. Germline V gene lookup returns CDR1 SGHTA and CDR2 FQGNSA. J gave up 5 bases and V 2 bases, and 9 bases lay outside the gene matches. The CDR3 is 17 residues long. The CDR3 DNA sequence: TGTGCCAGCAGCTTAACCCCGGGGACAGGGGGCCGGGAGACCCAGTACTTC. It codes for CASSLTPGTGGRETQYF.

V usage is TRBV27 and J usage is TRBJ1-1; TRBD1 is a possible D gene (6 bases). The length of the CDR3 is 13 residues. The V gene lost 3 bases and the J gene lost 7 bases, with 12 bases spanning the gap. The V gene's germline CDR1 is MNHEY and CDR2 SMNVEV (reference sequence). In DNA, the CDR3 is TGTGCCAGCAGTTTTGTCTCACAGGGTGAAGCTTTCTTT. This gives the protein CASSFVSQGEAFF.

The chain links TRBV9 to TRBJ2-2, with D tentatively TRBD1 (5 bases). Trimming removed 2 bases from V and 8 bases from J, with 22 bases in between. The CDR3 has 17 residues. The germline V gene encodes CDR1 SGDLS and CDR2 YYNGEE. The CDR3 DNA sequence: TGTGCCAGCAGCGTGGGGCTGACCCGGGCCCATGCTGGGGAGCTGTTTTTT. Its translation: CASSVGLTRAHAGELFF.

The chain combines TRBV5-1 with TRBJ2-7; 8 bases fit TRBD2. Germline CDR1 and CDR2: SGHRS and YFSETQ. CDR3 length equals 17 residues. The ends lost 1 base at V and 2 bases at J; junction bases unmatched: 11. CDR3 nucleotides: TGCGCCAGCAGCTTGTCTGCCAGCGGGAGTGGCACCTACGAGCAGTACTTC. Translation gives CASSLSASGSGTYEQYF.

The rearrangement links TRBV19 to TRBJ2-5; D is perhaps TRBD2 (5 bases). This CDR3 is built from 12 residues. Between the trimmed V and J ends, which lost 2 bases and 5 bases, there was a span of 6 bases. Germline V gene lookup returns CDR1 LNHDA and CDR2 SQIVND (reference sequence). The CDR3 nucleotides read TGTGCCAGTAGTATATCGGGGGAGACCCAGTACTTC. Residues: CASSISGETQYF. Combining the CDR3 with reference TRBV19 and TRBJ2-5 gives the whole variable domain DGGITQSPKYLFRKEGQNVTLSCEQNLNHDAMYWYRQDPGQGLRLIYYSQIVNDFQKGDIAEGYSVSREKKESFPLTVTSAQKNPTAFYLCASSISGETQYFGPGTRLLVL.

This clone was detected ten times or more. The same CDR3 also results from other DNA sequences found in this sample. CDR3: CASSLGSYYEQYF. Written as DNA, the CDR3 is TGTGCCAGCAGCTTGGGGAGTTACTACGAGCAGTACTTC. The chain joins TRBV5-6 to TRBJ2-7; D is unclear. This CDR3 spans 13 amino acids. The germline V gene encodes CDR1 SGHDT and CDR2 YYEEEE. The V end lost 0 bases, the J end lost 3 bases, and 7 bases lay between the germline ends.

This clone was picked up many times. The chain recombines TRBV15 with TRBJ1-4, with D unclear. Trimming pared 1 base from V and 7 bases from J, leaving 4 bases between. Germline V lookup: CDR1 LNHNV, CDR2 YYDKDF (reference sequence). The CDR3 runs to 12 residues. CDR3 in DNA: TGTGCCACCAGCAGAGCTAGTGAAAAACTGTTTTTT. The encoded protein is CATSRASEKLFF.

The chain links TRBV5-4 to TRBJ2-5; D is perhaps TRBD2 (6 bases). Trimming cost V 4 bases and J 1 base, with 11 bases left between them. Germline V gene sequence: CDR1 SGHNT, CDR2 YYREEE (reference sequence). The CDR3 covers 14 residues. CDR3 in DNA: TGTGCCAGCAGCCGCGGTAGCGGCCAAGAGACCCAGTACTTC. This translates into CASSRGSGQETQYF.

J is TRBJ2-6 and V is TRBV7-2; D remains ambiguous. Germline V gene data show CDR1 as SGHTA and CDR2 as FQGNSA. The V and J ends lost 2 bases and 3 bases respectively, with 14 bases between them. The CDR3 has 17 residues. The CDR3 sequence: CASSLSGDLGGANVLTF. CDR3 nucleotides: TGTGCCAGCAGCTTAAGTGGAGATCTGGGTGGGGCCAACGTCCTGACTTTC.

The chain employs TRBV11-2 and TRBJ1-1; 12 bases fit TRBD1. The CDR3 extends over 18 amino acids. The germline CDR1 and CDR2 sequences are SGHAT and FQNNGV. V shed 1 base, J shed 1 base, and the junction held 7 bases outside the gene matches. CDR3 sequence: CASSLGDRGRAGNTEAFF. The CDR3 nucleotides read TGTGCCAGCAGCTTAGGGGACAGGGGGCGGGCTGGGAACACTGAAGCTTTCTTT.